The next 23 T cell receptor beta chains were all read from a single sample in a study of shared clonotypes between healthy human individuals. The assay was immunoSEQ multiplex PCR, and TCRdb's table has in-frame clones only and misses some. The data contain around 1,100,000 clones, about 80% of them seen just once; the ten biggest clones take up roughly 0.83%. The specimen sequenced was memory CD4+ T cells from PBMCs. This sample's subset: CD45RA-negative fraction. All receptors derive from a man aged 18 to 30 in good health. Some clones in this sample may be carry-over from other donors' samples.

The chain is built from TRBV6-1 and TRBJ1-2, with TRBD1 identical over 7 bases. This CDR3 region has 13 residues. V trimming: 4 bases; J trimming: 8 bases; junction bases outside the gene matches: 7. Germline V gene lookup returns CDR1 MNHNS and CDR2 SASEGT. CDR3 sequence reads: CASSVGTARGYTF. Written as DNA, the CDR3 is TGTGCCAGCAGTGTCGGGACAGCCCGGGGCTACACCTTC.

This clone was recorded only once. The chain is built from TRBV18 and TRBJ1-5, with 8 bases fitting TRBD1. V was clipped by 9 bases and J by 7 bases; unmatched bases: 8. The CDR3 sequence is 13 residues long. Looked up from germline, CDR1 is KGHSH and CDR2 is LQKENI. The CDR3: CASSQGAEQPQHF. In DNA, the CDR3 is TGTGCCAGTTCGCAGGGGGCAGAACAGCCCCAGCATTTT.

The chain links TRBV30 to TRBJ1-1; D uncertain. This CDR3 has 13 residues. Germline CDR1 is GTSNPN and CDR2 is SVGIG (reference sequence). Trimming removed 2 bases from V and 0 bases from J, with 7 bases in between. The CDR3 region has the DNA TGTGCCTGGAGTCGGAACATGAACACTGAAGCTTTCTTT. It codes for CAWSRNMNTEAFF.

The chain uses TRBV28 and TRBJ2-1; D is uncertain. The CDR3 spans 14 residues. CDR1 MDHEN and CDR2 SYDVKM come from the germline V gene. Trimming took off 1 base at V and 7 bases at J, with 11 bases between the two ends. The CDR3 nucleotides are TGTGCCAGCAGTTTATCGCCGACTCTTAATGAGCAGTTCTTC. It encodes CASSLSPTLNEQFF.

This rearrangement joins TRBV23-1 to TRBJ2-6; no clear D gene. TRBV23-1 qualifies as an ORF whose function is uncertain. V was trimmed by 5 bases and J by 5 bases, leaving 19 bases between them. The CDR3 runs to 17 residues. The CDR3 sequence is CASSTMQQQSRANVLTF. The CDR3 nucleotides are TGCGCCAGCAGTACTATGCAGCAACAAAGTCGGGCCAACGTCCTGACTTTC.

The table lists this clone with a few counts. The chain couples TRBV28 to TRBJ2-1, with a tentative D call TRBD2 (6 bases). The CDR3 is 13 amino acids. The germline V gene encodes CDR1 MDHEN and CDR2 SYDVKM. The ends were cut back, 5 bases at V and 9 bases at J, with 14 bases in the middle. The CDR3 bases are TGTGCCAGCAGTCTCCCGTGGGAGGCTGAGCAGTTCTTC. Amino acid sequence: CASSLPWEAEQFF.

This clone has more than one count but fewer than ten. The chain recombines TRBV6-6 with TRBJ2-7; 9 bases match TRBD1. The germline V gene has CDR1 MNHNY and CDR2 SVGAGI (reference sequence). The CDR3 sequence is 14 residues long. With V trimmed by 4 bases and J by 6 bases, 7 bases remained unmatched. The CDR3, as DNA: TGTGCCAGCAGTTCGTGGGACAGGGTGGCCGAGCAGTACTTC. Translated, it gives CASSSWDRVAEQYF.

J is TRBJ2-2 and V is TRBV7-7; D remains ambiguous. V lost 6 bases, J lost 5 bases, and 4 bases lay in between. CDR1 and CDR2 from the germline V gene are SSHAT and FNYEAQ (reference sequence). The CDR3 is 11 amino acids. The chain's CDR3 is CASSTTGELFF. CDR3 in DNA: TGTGCCAGCAGTACGACCGGGGAGCTGTTTTTT.

This rearrangement joins TRBV5-4 to TRBJ2-6, with unresolved D. The germline gives CDR1 SGHNT, CDR2 YYREEE (reference sequence). V gave up 5 bases and J gave up 4 bases, with 13 bases separating them. CDR3 size: 15 residues. CDR3 protein: CASSTTTGGANVLTF. CDR3 sequence (DNA): TGTGCCAGCAGTACAACTACGGGCGGGGCCAACGTCCTGACTTTC.

The genes are TRBV5-1 and TRBJ2-1; 9 bases agree with TRBD2. The CDR3 is 16 residues long. After removal of 4 bases from V and 0 bases from J, the junction contained 5 bases not matched to a gene. Germline CDR1 reads SGHRS; CDR2 reads YFSETQ. CDR3 coding DNA: TGCGCCAGCAGCGTGTTAGCGGGAGTCTCCTACAATGAGCAGTTCTTC. It specifies CASSVLAGVSYNEQFF. The whole variable domain, remainder taken from reference TRBV5-1 and TRBJ2-1, is KAGVTQTPRYLIKTRGQQVTLSCSPISGHRSVSWYQQTPGQGLQFLFEYFSETQRNKGNFPGRFSGRQFSNSRSEMNVSTLELGDSALYLCASSVLAGVSYNEQFFGPGTRLTVL.

The chain combines TRBV15 with TRBJ2-2; 7 bases agree with TRBD2. The CDR3 contains 17 residues. The germline V gene encodes CDR1 LNHNV and CDR2 YYDKDF (reference sequence). Unmatched junction bases numbered 7, after V lost 3 bases and J lost 0 bases. CDR3 in amino acids: CATSRGGSLPNTGELFF. The CDR3 nucleotides are TGTGCCACCAGCAGGGGGGGGTCGTTACCGAACACCGGGGAGCTGTTTTTT.

The chain joins TRBV28 to TRBJ1-4, with 9 bases aligning to TRBD1. The length of the CDR3 is 15 residues. The germline V gene encodes CDR1 MDHEN and CDR2 SYDVKM. Unmatched junction bases numbered 11, after V lost 7 bases and J lost 8 bases. DNA for the CDR3: TGTGCCAGCAACACCGCGGGACAGGGTGAAGAAAAACTGTTTTTT. This gives the protein CASNTAGQGEEKLFF.

V and J are TRBV5-1 and TRBJ2-4, with no clear D. From germline, CDR1 is SGHRS and CDR2 YFSETQ. The ends were cut back, 0 bases at V and 11 bases at J, with 12 bases in the middle. CDR3 length: 13 residues. The CDR3 reads CASSLDSSTVQYF. CDR3 nucleotide sequence: TGCGCCAGCAGCTTGGATAGCTCTACGGTTCAGTACTTC.

V is TRBV5-6 and J is TRBJ2-7; maybe TRBD2 (5 bases). This CDR3 comprises 15 residues. Trimming took 7 bases from V and 5 from J, leaving 22 bases between them. Germline loops: CDR1 SGHDT, CDR2 YYEEEE. The CDR3 DNA sequence: TGTGCCAGCCGCCTATACAGTGGTCTGGGAGACGAGCAGTACTTC. This sequence encodes CASRLYSGLGDEQYF.

This rearrangement joins TRBV4-2 to TRBJ1-2, with 7 positions matching TRBD1. Germline values: CDR1 LGHNA, CDR2 YNFKEQ. This CDR3 has 11 amino acids. V shed 10 bases, J shed 4 bases, and the junction held 3 bases outside the gene matches. The CDR3 spells CATPGGYGYTF. The CDR3 DNA is TGTGCCACCCCAGGGGGCTATGGCTACACCTTC.

The CDR3 protein is CASSLDRDPGANVLTF. DNA of the CDR3: TGTGCCAGCAGTTTGGACAGAGACCCTGGGGCCAACGTCCTGACTTTC. This chain uses TRBV27 with TRBJ2-6; D possibly corresponds to TRBD1 (6 bases). This CDR3 comprises 16 residues. Germline CDR1 is MNHEY and CDR2 is SMNVEV (reference sequence). Trimming removed 3 bases from V and 2 bases from J, with 11 bases in between.

The DNA for the CDR3 is TGTGCCAGCAGTTTATGGGGTATTCGGGGCACTGAAGCTTTCTTT. It is translated as CASSLWGIRGTEAFF. This chain uses TRBV27 with TRBJ1-1; D unresolved. Germline CDR1 MNHEY, CDR2 SMNVEV (reference sequence). The CDR3 loop spans 15 amino acids. Trimming took off 1 base at V and 4 bases at J, with 13 bases between the two ends.

This sequence joins TRBV2 and TRBJ1-4; TRBD1 might be the D (6 bases). Trimming took 5 bases from V and 5 from J, leaving 15 bases between them. Germline V CDR1 and CDR2: SNHLY, FYNNEI. This CDR3 comprises 15 residues. CDR3 loop: CASSRSTGGNEKLFF. The CDR3 region has the DNA TGTGCCAGCAGTCGGTCGACAGGAGGAAATGAAAAACTGTTTTTT. The full variable domain, with the rest looked up from reference TRBV2 and TRBJ1-4, is EPEVTQTPSHQVTQMGQEVILRCVPISNHLYFYWYRQILGQKVEFLVSFYNNEISEKSEIFDDQFSVERPDGSNFTLKIRSTKLEDSAMYFCASSRSTGGNEKLFFGSGTQLSVL.

The genes are TRBV4-2 and TRBJ2-7, with no clear D. The V gene lost 0 bases and the J gene lost 2 bases, with 8 bases spanning the gap. The germline V gene encodes CDR1 LGHNA and CDR2 YNFKEQ. The CDR3 totals 14 residues. CDR3 amino acids: CASSQEKLAYEQYF. The CDR3 DNA reads TGTGCCAGCAGCCAAGAGAAGTTAGCCTACGAGCAGTACTTC.

This chain uses TRBV11-2 with TRBJ1-6, with D perhaps TRBD1 (5 bases). Trimming cost V 4 bases and J 0 bases, with 10 bases left between them. This CDR3 region has 16 residues. The germline V gene encodes CDR1 SGHAT and CDR2 FQNNGV. The CDR3 DNA reads as TGTGCCAGCAGCTGGGGACGGAGCTCCTATAATTCACCCCTCCACTTT. Protein: CASSWGRSSYNSPLHF.

V is TRBV10-3 and J is TRBJ1-2, with D possibly matching TRBD1 (5 bases). V shed 3 bases and J shed 4 bases, with 12 bases lying between them. In germline, CDR1 is ENHRY, CDR2 SYGVKD. This CDR3 spans 14 amino acids. CDR3 DNA sequence: TGTGCCATCAGTGATAGGGGAAAGAGCTATGGCTACACCTTC. Translation gives CAISDRGKSYGYTF.

The chain combines TRBV10-3 with TRBJ2-5, with 10 bases lining up with TRBD2. The CDR3 sequence is 13 residues long. Germline-derived CDR1 and CDR2 are ENHRY and SYGVKD. Trimming removed 7 bases from V and 6 bases from J; junction bases left unmatched: 5. This CDR3 reads CAIMGLANKTQYF. The CDR3 nucleotides are TGTGCCATCATGGGACTAGCGAATAAGACCCAGTACTTC.

At least ten counts were recorded for this clone. CDR3 in DNA: TGTGCCACTAACCCGGGACTTGGGGTGTACGAGCAGTACTTC. Translating it yields CATNPGLGVYEQYF. The chain is built from TRBV2 and TRBJ2-7; D perhaps matches TRBD2 (6 bases). This CDR3 contains 14 residues. V was shortened by 10 bases and J by 4 bases, with 20 bases between the two germline ends. Germline assignment: CDR1 SNHLY and CDR2 FYNNEI.